Only one count was recorded for the clone carrying this TCR beta chain. The authors' processing: Estimation of nucleated cell counts was performed using reference gene primer amplification. Here immunoSEQ multiplex PCR was the method, and the copy in TCRdb shows in-frame clones only, minus some. V, J and clone size were drawn from that table, and D and trimming were deduced from the DNA. The data show 210,000 or so clones, about 90% seen once. The data originate from a study of blood T cell repertoires in COVID-19. Study details: Samples taken during acute and convalescent COVID-19 were collected in the United States, Italy and Spain.

This CDR3 spans 17 amino acids. Germline CDR1 and CDR2: GTSNPN and SVGIG (reference sequence). V shed 5 bases and J 0 bases; nucleotides not matched to a gene: 12. The receptor's source is a man aged 18 to 30 with active or convalescent COVID-19. The V call is TRBV30, the J call TRBJ2-2; 7 bases line up with TRBD2. The source material was peripheral blood. The CDR3 loop is CAWVVSGNPANTGELFF. CDR3 DNA sequence: TGTGCCTGGGTGGTCAGCGGGAATCCCGCGAACACCGGGGAGCTGTTTTTT.